The rows below give T cell receptor beta chains drawn from one sample of a study of Graves' ophthalmopathy and Graves' hyperthyroidism. TCRdb recomputed calls from the multiplex PCR reads with MiXCR, one row per CDR3 protein. Here the sample spans 400,000 or so distinct CDR3 sequences, roughly a sixth being singletons. Sequencing used peripheral blood. The receptors stem from an adult woman with stable Graves' hyperthyroidism. Both conserved end residues are part of each CDR3. The order of the fields is V gene, clone size, D gene, J gene, CDR3 protein, CDR3 DNA. D genes are given only for firm matches. Some rows have no size entry. The others give once, few or many, or a class for an expanded clone.

V gene: TRBV5-4; clone size: many; D gene: TRBD2; J gene: TRBJ2-2; CDR3 protein: CASSLDLAAANTGELFF; CDR3 DNA: TGTGCCAGCAGCTTGGACCTAGCGGCCGCGAACACCGGGGAGCTGTTTTTT
V gene: TRBV18; clone size: NA; D gene: NA; J gene: TRBJ1-5; CDR3 protein: CASSELDSNQPQHF; CDR3 DNA: TGTGCCAGCTCGGAGCTGGATAGCAATCAGCCCCAGCATTTT
V gene: TRBV27; clone size: many; D gene: TRBD1; J gene: TRBJ1-5; CDR3 protein: CASSTQGWNQPQHF; CDR3 DNA: TGTGCCAGCAGCACACAGGGGTGGAATCAGCCCCAGCATTTT
V gene: TRBV20-1; clone size: NA; D gene: NA; J gene: TRBJ2-2; CDR3 protein: CSARNIRSPNTGELFF; CDR3 DNA: TGCAGTGCTAGAAATATCCGTAGTCCTAACACCGGGGAGCTGTTTTTT
V gene: TRBV18; clone size: few; D gene: NA; J gene: TRBJ2-6; CDR3 protein: CASSPRVEGANVLTF; CDR3 DNA: TGTGCCAGCTCACCCAGGGTTGAAGGGGCCAACGTCCTGACTTTC
V gene: TRBV11-2; clone size: NA; D gene: NA; J gene: TRBJ2-6; CDR3 protein: CAIVVMSGASVLTF; CDR3 DNA: TGTGCCATTGTTGTTATGTCTGGGGCCAGCGTCCTGACTTTC
V gene: TRBV20-1; clone size: NA; D gene: NA; J gene: TRBJ2-5; CDR3 protein: CSAPLNGLNKETQYF; CDR3 DNA: TGCAGTGCTCCTCTTAACGGGTTGAATAAAGAGACCCAGTACTTC
V gene: TRBV4-1; clone size: NA; D gene: TRBD1; J gene: TRBJ2-7; CDR3 protein: CASSRDRGQTYGQYF; CDR3 DNA: TGCGCCAGCAGTCGGGACAGGGGTCAGACCTACGGGCAGTACTTC
V gene: TRBV28; clone size: many; D gene: TRBD1; J gene: TRBJ1-2; CDR3 protein: CASSGTGTGLFKSTGYTF; CDR3 DNA: TGTGCCAGCAGTGGAACCGGGACAGGTCTCTTTAAATCAACGGGCTACACCTTC
V gene: TRBV20-1; clone size: many; D gene: NA; J gene: TRBJ1-1; CDR3 protein: CSARWDNTEAFF; CDR3 DNA: TGCAGTGCCCGATGGGACAACACTGAAGCTTTCTTT
V gene: TRBV7-2; clone size: many; D gene: TRBD1; J gene: TRBJ2-1; CDR3 protein: CASSIRRGTEYNEQFF; CDR3 DNA: TGTGCCAGCAGCATTCGGAGAGGGACAGAGTACAATGAGCAGTTCTTC
V gene: TRBV20-1; clone size: many; D gene: TRBD2; J gene: TRBJ2-7; CDR3 protein: CSARGEGTYEQYF; CDR3 DNA: TGCAGTGCTAGAGGGGAGGGCACCTACGAGCAGTACTTC
V gene: TRBV20-1; clone size: many; D gene: NA; J gene: TRBJ2-7; CDR3 protein: CSARAGTTYEQYF; CDR3 DNA: TGCAGTGCTAGAGCCGGGACAACTTACGAGCAGTACTTC
V gene: TRBV6-2/TRBV6-3; clone size: many; D gene: NA; J gene: TRBJ1-3; CDR3 protein: CASRNSGADDTIYF; CDR3 DNA: TGTGCCAGCAGAAATTCAGGGGCCGACGACACCATATATTTT
V gene: TRBV28; clone size: many; D gene: NA; J gene: TRBJ2-7; CDR3 protein: CASSSRGAPTYEQYF; CDR3 DNA: TGTGCCAGCAGTAGTAGGGGGGCTCCAACCTACGAGCAGTACTTC
V gene: TRBV6-1; clone size: NA; D gene: NA; J gene: TRBJ1-5; CDR3 protein: CASTQGRNQPQHF; CDR3 DNA: TGTGCCAGCACCCAGGGTCGGAATCAGCCCCAGCATTTT
V gene: TRBV7-9; clone size: NA; D gene: NA; J gene: TRBJ2-1; CDR3 protein: CASSFLANSYNEQFF; CDR3 DNA: TGTGCCAGCAGCTTTTTAGCCAACTCCTACAATGAGCAGTTCTTC